A selection of T cell receptor beta chains follows, all from one sample in a study of T cell responses to AZD1222 COVID-19 vaccine. Libraries were prepared by immunoSEQ multiplex PCR; TCRdb keeps only in-frame clonotypes and omits some of them. Of under 95,000 clones listed, approximately 90% are singletons. The sequenced sample was peripheral blood, obtained 28 days after the second AZD1222 dose. The receptors originated from an adult who received the AZD1222 COVID-19 vaccine. Both conserved end residues are part of each CDR3. The D gene is left open where the match is weak. The size of a clone is reported for some rows only, either as once, few or many, or as a class for expanded clones.

TRBJ2-1 | TRBV7-2 | NA | 14 | TRBD1 | CASSTGTAYNEQFF | TGTGCCAGCAGCACCGGGACAGCGTACAATGAGCAGTTCTTC
TRBJ1-3 | TRBV5-6 | few | 13 | NA | CASSLGQGNTIYF | TGTGCCAGCAGCTTGGGACAGGGAAACACCATATATTTT
TRBJ2-1 | TRBV2 | NA | 16 | TRBD2 | CASSPYLAGVDNEQFF | TGTGCCAGCAGTCCCTACCTAGCGGGGGTGGACAATGAGCAGTTCTTC
TRBJ1-1 | TRBV18 | NA | 13 | NA | CASSAGKNTEAFF | TGTGCCAGCTCAGCCGGGAAGAACACTGAAGCTTTCTTT
TRBJ1-6 | TRBV5-6 | NA | 13 | NA | CASSTETRGLLHF | TGTGCCAGCAGCACAGAGACAAGGGGTCTCCTCCACTTT
TRBJ1-5 | TRBV9 | NA | 13 | NA | CASGRSLDQPQHF | TGTGCCAGCGGTCGTTCTTTAGACCAGCCCCAGCATTTT
TRBJ1-1 | TRBV25-1 | NA | 14 | NA | CASRRQAGNTEAFF | TGTGCCAGCAGGCGACAGGCCGGGAACACTGAAGCTTTCTTT
TRBJ1-4 | TRBV5-1 | NA | 17 | TRBD1 | CASSLEYQGASNEKLFF | TGCGCCAGCAGCTTGGAATACCAGGGGGCTTCTAATGAAAAACTGTTTTTT
TRBJ2-7 | TRBV21-1 | once | 13 | NA | CARRGGDDYEQYF | TGTGCCAGGAGAGGGGGGGACGACTACGAGCAGTACTTC
TRBJ2-1 | TRBV7-3 | NA | 17 | TRBD2 | CASSQHGGASNHNEQFF | TGTGCCAGCAGCCAACACGGGGGGGCTAGCAACCACAATGAGCAGTTCTTC
TRBJ1-1 | TRBV6-5 | NA | 15 | NA | CASSYRHFMNTEAFF | TGTGCCAGCAGTTACAGACACTTCATGAACACTGAAGCTTTCTTT
TRBJ2-1 | TRBV30 | NA | 14 | TRBD2 | CAWRLAGGPGEQFF | TGTGCCTGGAGGTTAGCGGGGGGGCCGGGTGAGCAGTTCTTC
TRBJ1-1 | TRBV5-1 | NA | 13 | NA | CASGEAQGTEAFF | TGCGCCAGCGGCGAAGCTCAGGGGACTGAAGCTTTCTTT
TRBJ1-5 | TRBV28 | few | 15 | NA | CASTGSGYSNQPQHF | TGTGCCAGCACGGGGTCAGGGTATAGCAATCAGCCCCAGCATTTT
TRBJ2-2 | TRBV19 | few | 15 | TRBD1 | CASSTTGFSGGELFF | TGTGCCAGTAGTACGACAGGGTTCAGTGGCGGGGAGCTGTTTTTT
TRBJ1-2 | TRBV7-9 | NA | 14 | NA | CASTQDGGARGYTF | TGCGCCAGCACCCAGGACGGGGGGGCCCGGGGCTACACCTTC
TRBJ1-3 | TRBV7-9 | once | 15 | NA | CASSPGGTEGNTIYF | TGTGCCAGCAGCCCGGGGGGCACGGAGGGAAACACCATATATTTT
TRBJ1-1 | TRBV6-5 | NA | 13 | NA | CASSYREGTEAFF | TGTGCCAGCAGTTACCGCGAGGGAACCGAAGCTTTCTTT
TRBJ2-1 | TRBV7-3 | NA | 17 | TRBD2 | CASSLTPGGGSYNEQFF | TGTGCCAGCAGCCTAACCCCGGGCGGGGGCTCCTACAATGAGCAGTTCTTC
TRBJ2-1 | TRBV6-5 | NA | 15 | TRBD2 | CASSPLAGDYNEQFF | TGTGCCAGCAGTCCCCTAGCGGGGGATTACAATGAGCAGTTCTTC
TRBJ2-4 | TRBV18 | NA | 14 | TRBD1 | CASSPGPGGNIQYF | TGTGCCAGCTCACCGGGACCAGGGGGAAACATTCAGTACTTC
TRBJ2-5 | TRBV27 | NA | 15 | TRBD1 | CASSLSGTGPGTQYF | TGTGCCAGCAGTTTGTCCGGGACAGGGCCAGGGACCCAGTACTTC
TRBJ1-5 | TRBV7-2 | NA | 16 | NA | CASSSYGGYSNQPQHF | TGTGCCAGCAGCTCCTATGGGGGGTATAGCAATCAGCCCCAGCATTTT
TRBJ2-7 | TRBV20-1 | NA | 14 | NA | CSASSGADSYEQYF | TGCAGTGCTAGTTCCGGGGCCGACTCCTACGAGCAGTACTTC
TRBJ1-2 | TRBV5-1 | NA | 16 | TRBD1 | CASSQRGRTANYGYTF | TGCGCCAGCAGCCAGAGGGGGCGGACCGCTAACTATGGCTACACCTTC
TRBJ1-3 | TRBV7-2 | NA | 15 | NA | CASSTNPQLGNTIYF | TGTGCCAGCAGCACCAACCCGCAACTTGGAAACACCATATATTTT
TRBJ1-2 | TRBV7-2 | NA | 12 | NA | CASSFGGAGYTF | TGTGCCAGCAGCTTCGGGGGGGCGGGCTACACCTTC
TRBJ1-6 | TRBV28 | NA | 12 | NA | CASSLSTGTLHF | TGTGCCAGCAGTTTGTCTACAGGCACCCTCCACTTT
TRBJ1-6 | TRBV28 | few | 17 | TRBD1 | CASSSHGRGTGNSPLHF | TGTGCCAGCAGTTCCCACGGACGGGGGACAGGTAATTCACCCCTCCACTTT
TRBJ2-7 | TRBV27 | few | 13 | NA | CASSLGDFNEQYF | TGTGCCAGCAGCTTAGGGGACTTCAACGAGCAGTACTTC
TRBJ1-1 | TRBV18 | NA | 14 | NA | CASSPPSLNTEAFF | TGTGCCAGCTCACCACCGTCGTTGAACACTGAAGCTTTCTTT
TRBJ2-3 | TRBV9 | once | 14 | NA | CASSVGGSFRGSSF | TGTGCCAGCAGCGTAGGAGGCTCATTTAGGGGGTCGAGCTTT
TRBJ1-1 | TRBV11-2 | once | 14 | NA | CASAGEGVGTEAFF | TGTGCCAGCGCGGGGGAGGGGGTCGGCACTGAAGCTTTCTTT
TRBJ2-5 | TRBV30 | NA | 11 | NA | CAWSPQETQYF | TGTGCCTGGAGTCCCCAAGAGACCCAGTACTTC
TRBJ2-1 | TRBV11-3 | NA | 17 | TRBD2 | CASSPRSGTSIPGEQFF | TGTGCCAGCAGCCCCCGCTCCGGGACTAGCATCCCCGGTGAGCAGTTCTTC
TRBJ1-4 | TRBV11-2 | NA | 15 | TRBD1 | CASSYRQGFGEKLFF | TGTGCCAGCAGCTATCGACAGGGGTTCGGTGAAAAACTGTTTTTT